This T cell receptor (beta chain) stems from a study of T cells in Graves' hyperthyroidism and ophthalmopathy. Study summary: Peripheral blood was obtained at initial diagnosis, preceding any treatment. Study observations and caveats: Separating ophthalmopathy from stable hyperthyroidism was achieved by a 13 V-J model.

This clonotype was recorded many times. Its matching antigen is unknown. TCR beta CDR3 regions were amplified from RNA. Researchers ran a first-round RT-PCR on the TCR CDR3 using the HTBI primer set. TCRdb re-called the multiplex PCR reads through MiXCR, storing one row per CDR3 protein. The table shows a few hundred thousand distinct CDR3 sequences, with about 15% occurring only once. The CDR3 consists of 15 residues. J was trimmed by 3 bases and V by 6 bases; bases with no gene match: 6. The sample comprised blood. The TCR sequence derives from a woman between 18 and 30 years old with Graves' ophthalmopathy. The V call is TRBV12-3 or TRBV12-4, the J call TRBJ2-1, with 9 bases that match TRBD1. The CDR3 reads CASSPGQGFYNEQFF. The DNA of the CDR3 is TGTGCCAGCAGCCCGGGACAGGGTTTCTACAATGAGCAGTTCTTC.